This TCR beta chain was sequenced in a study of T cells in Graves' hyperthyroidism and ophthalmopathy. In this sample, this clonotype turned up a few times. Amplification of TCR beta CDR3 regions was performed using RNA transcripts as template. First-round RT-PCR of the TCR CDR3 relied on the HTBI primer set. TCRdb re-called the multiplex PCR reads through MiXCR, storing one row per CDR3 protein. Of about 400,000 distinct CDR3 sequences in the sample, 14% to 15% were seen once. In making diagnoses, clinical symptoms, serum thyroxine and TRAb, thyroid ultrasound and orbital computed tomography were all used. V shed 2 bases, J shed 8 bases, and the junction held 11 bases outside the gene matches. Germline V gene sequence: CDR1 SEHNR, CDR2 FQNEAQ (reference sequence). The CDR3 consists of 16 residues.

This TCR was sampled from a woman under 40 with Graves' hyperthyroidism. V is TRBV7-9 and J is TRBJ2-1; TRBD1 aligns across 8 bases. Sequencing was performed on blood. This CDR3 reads CASSLRVYRGVDEQFF. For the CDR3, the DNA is TGTGCCAGCAGCTTAAGAGTCTACAGGGGGGTCGATGAGCAGTTCTTC.